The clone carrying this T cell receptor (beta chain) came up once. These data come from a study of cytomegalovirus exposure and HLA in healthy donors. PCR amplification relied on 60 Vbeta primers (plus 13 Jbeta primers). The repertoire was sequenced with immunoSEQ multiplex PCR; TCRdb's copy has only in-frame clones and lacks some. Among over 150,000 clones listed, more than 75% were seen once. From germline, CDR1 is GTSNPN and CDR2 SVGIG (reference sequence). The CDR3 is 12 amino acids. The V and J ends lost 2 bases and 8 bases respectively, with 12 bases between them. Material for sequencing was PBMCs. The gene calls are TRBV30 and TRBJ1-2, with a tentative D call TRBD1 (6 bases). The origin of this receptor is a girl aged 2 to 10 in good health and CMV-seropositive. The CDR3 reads CAWSKGVGGYTF. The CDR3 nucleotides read TGTGCCTGGAGTAAGGGGGTAGGAGGCTACACCTTC.